This T cell receptor (beta chain) was captured in a study of a mutant IDH1 vaccine in newly diagnosed glioma. Across the whole study: Vaccines began 4-6 weeks after radiotherapy alone, or with temozolomide cycles.

Germline assignment: CDR1 MGHDK and CDR2 SYGVNS. The V end was cut by 6 bases, the J end by 9 bases, with 12 bases between. The CDR3 totals 13 residues. Assay used: immunoSEQ multiplex PCR; TCRdb lists only in-frame clones, some missing. The sample holds around 60,000 clones, roughly four fifths seen once. With regard to this clone: Its specificity is unknown.

Time point denoted: week 35, safety follow-up. Doses consisted of 300 ug of mutant IDH1 20-mer peptide each, paired with topical imiquimod. Study-wide results and limits: Vaccination elicited immune responses in around 92% of patients.

The sequence was collected from a middle-aged man with glioma. V usage is TRBV25-1 and J usage is TRBJ1-6; D remains unclear. Material: PBMCs, obtained from a glioma patient whose treatment included an IDH1 peptide vaccine. CDR3 in DNA: TGTGCCAGCAGCGGAGGGTTGTCTTCACCCCTCCACTTT. This gives the protein CASSGGLSSPLHF.